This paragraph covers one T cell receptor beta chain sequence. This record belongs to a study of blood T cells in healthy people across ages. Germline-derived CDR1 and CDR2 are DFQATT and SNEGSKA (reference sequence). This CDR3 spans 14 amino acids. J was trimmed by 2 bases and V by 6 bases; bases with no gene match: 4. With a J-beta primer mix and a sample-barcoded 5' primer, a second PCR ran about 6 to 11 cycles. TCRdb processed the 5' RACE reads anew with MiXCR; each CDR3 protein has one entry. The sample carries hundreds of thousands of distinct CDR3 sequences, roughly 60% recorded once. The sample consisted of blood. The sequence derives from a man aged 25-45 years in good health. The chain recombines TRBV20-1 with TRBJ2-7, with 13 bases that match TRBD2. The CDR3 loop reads CSATGLAGTYEQYF. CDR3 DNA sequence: TGCAGTGCCACGGGACTAGCGGGAACCTACGAGCAGTACTTC.